The 31 T cell receptor beta chains below come from one sample, sequenced in a study of shared clonotypes between healthy human individuals. Naive CD8 cells lacked CD45RO and underwent positive selection for CCR7, leaving out terminally differentiated effector memory CD45RA+ cells. Sequencing was performed with immunoSEQ multiplex PCR; in TCRdb, only in-frame clones are kept and a portion is missing. The data hold more than 2 million clones, with 85% to 95% observed a single time. The sequencing input was naive CD8+ T cells from PBMCs. The receptor source for this set is a man in his late teens or twenties in good health. Some clones in this sample may be carry-over from other donors' samples.

The chain couples TRBV9 to TRBJ2-5; 7 nucleotides match TRBD2. Germline V gene lookup returns CDR1 SGDLS and CDR2 YYNGEE. The CDR3 is made up of 16 amino acids. J lost 1 base, V lost 0 bases, and 6 bases had no gene match. CDR3 coding DNA: TGTGCCAGCAGCGTAGGCCTAGCGGATTTCCAAGAGACCCAGTACTTC. This codes for CASSVGLADFQETQYF. Complete variable domain (other parts from reference TRBV9 and TRBJ2-5): DSGVTQTPKHLITATGQRVTLRCSPRSGDLSVYWYQQSLDQGLQFLIQYYNGEERAKGNILERFSAQQFPDLHSELNLSSLELGDSALYFCASSVGLADFQETQYFGPGTRLLVL.

The chain combines TRBV11-2 with TRBJ2-7; 9 bases are a match to TRBD1. Trimming removed 5 bases from V and 4 bases from J; junction bases left unmatched: 3. The CDR3 sequence is 13 residues long. Germline assignment: CDR1 SGHAT and CDR2 FQNNGV. The CDR3 sequence: CASSRDREYEQYF. For the CDR3, the DNA is TGTGCCAGCAGCCGGGACAGGGAATACGAGCAGTACTTC.

V gene TRBV30 combines with J gene TRBJ2-5; possibly TRBD1 or TRBD2 for D (6 bases each). This CDR3 has 15 residues. Deletions cut 8 bases from V and 1 base from J, with 20 bases between. The V gene's germline CDR1 is GTSNPN and CDR2 SVGIG (reference sequence). The CDR3 coding sequence is TGTGCCCGTGGTTTTACGGGGGCCCGCCAAGAGACCCAGTACTTC. It encodes CARGFTGARQETQYF.

The chain joins TRBV5-1 to TRBJ1-3; D not resolved. In germline, CDR1 is SGHRS, CDR2 YFSETQ. There are 16 residues in the CDR3. The V and J ends lost 4 bases and 0 bases respectively, with 14 bases between them. CDR3 nucleotides: TGCGCCAGCAGCCCTCTCGCGCGGGACTCTGGAAACACCATATATTTT. Amino acid sequence: CASSPLARDSGNTIYF.

The J gene is TRBJ2-1, the V gene TRBV6-5; 9 bases are a match to TRBD1. This CDR3 is built from 15 residues. Unmatched junction bases numbered 5, after V lost 4 bases and J lost 4 bases. Germline lookup yields CDR1 MNHEY and CDR2 SVGAGI. CDR3 in DNA: TGTGCCAGCAGTTCCGGGACAGGGTTTTACAATGAGCAGTTCTTC. It translates to CASSSGTGFYNEQFF.

Points on this clone: The same CDR3 arises from other DNA sequences in this sample as well. The genes are TRBV9 and TRBJ1-2; D ambiguous. Germline CDR1 SGDLS, CDR2 YYNGEE. The germline V and J ends were trimmed by 0 bases and 0 bases, with 9 bases remaining between them. This CDR3 contains 15 residues. Here the CDR3 reads CASSVVGSPNYGYTF. DNA for the CDR3: TGTGCCAGCAGCGTAGTTGGATCACCTAACTATGGCTACACCTTC.

CDR3 DNA sequence: TGCGCCAGCAGCACCAGACTAGCCAGCTCCTACGAGCAGTACTTC. It yields the protein CASSTRLASSYEQYF. The gene calls are TRBV4-1 and TRBJ2-7; 7 positions agree with TRBD2. V shed 5 bases, J shed 0 bases, and the junction held 7 bases outside the gene matches. The germline CDR1 and CDR2 sequences are MGHRA and YSYEKL. There are 15 residues in the CDR3.

The chain couples TRBV9 to TRBJ2-7, with TRBD1 matching 7 bases. CDR1 and CDR2 from the germline V gene are SGDLS and YYNGEE. V lost 5 bases and J lost 6; bases outside the gene matches: 8. The CDR3 is 13 residues long. CDR3 in DNA: TGTGCCAGCAGTGTTACTCCAGGGGGCGAGCAGTACTTC. Its translation is CASSVTPGGEQYF.

This sequence joins TRBV27 and TRBJ1-4; D unresolved. The V gene lost 4 bases and the J gene lost 8 bases, with 11 bases spanning the gap. The CDR3 consists of 13 residues. Germline CDR1 reads MNHEY; CDR2 reads SMNVEV (reference sequence). The CDR3 bases are TGTGCCAGCAGTTCCGGGTCCTGGGAAAAACTGTTTTTT. Protein sequence: CASSSGSWEKLFF.

For this clone: This specimen includes other DNA sequences encoding the same CDR3. The chain employs TRBV11-2 and TRBJ2-7; 7 nucleotides match TRBD1. The germline CDR1 and CDR2 sequences are SGHAT and FQNNGV. The V and J ends lost 5 bases and 4 bases, in that order; junction bases with no gene match: 5. The CDR3 spans 13 residues. The CDR3 sequence is CASSPGTVYEQYF. As DNA, the CDR3 is TGTGCCAGCAGCCCCGGGACAGTATACGAGCAGTACTTC.

The CDR3 bases are TGCGCCAGCAGCCAAGACCCAGGGGCCCCGGGTACTGAAGCTTTCTTT. This sequence encodes CASSQDPGAPGTEAFF. The gene calls are TRBV4-1 and TRBJ1-1, with a weak D call TRBD1 (6 bases). Trimming stripped 0 bases from V and 5 bases from J, with 16 bases between. Per the germline V gene, CDR1 is MGHRA and CDR2 is YSYEKL. This CDR3 region has 16 residues.

The sample holds a few counts of this clone. The chain employs TRBV5-4 and TRBJ1-4; 8 bases map to TRBD1. The CDR3 consists of 14 residues. Germline lookup yields CDR1 SGHNT and CDR2 YYREEE (reference sequence). V shed 4 bases, J shed 5 bases, and the junction held 4 bases outside the gene matches. The CDR3 loop reads CASSPRQGNEKLFF. The CDR3 nucleotides are TGTGCCAGCAGCCCCCGACAGGGGAATGAAAAACTGTTTTTT.

CDR3 residues: CATSRDDLGEQYF. CDR3 DNA sequence: TGTGCCACCAGCAGAGATGACTTGGGAGAGCAGTACTTC. This chain joins TRBV15 and TRBJ2-7; D is ambiguous. V was trimmed by 0 bases and J by 7 bases, leaving 10 bases between them. Germline V gene lookup returns CDR1 LNHNV and CDR2 YYDKDF (reference sequence). The CDR3 consists of 13 residues.

On this clone: The final CDR3 position lacks the conserved phenylalanine or tryptophan, pointing to a likely read error. It is unclear where the CDR3 begins or ends on the DNA, so no DNA is shown, and the CDR3 is as TCRdb lists it. The rearrangement joins TRBV7-9 to TRBJ1-1; the DNA was not compared with TRBD1, the D call given in the table. CDR1 and CDR2 (germline): SEHNR, FQNEAQ (reference sequence). Both ends counted, the CDR3 spans 10 residues. CDR3 residues: CASSSQGPVS.

The rearrangement joins TRBV15 to TRBJ2-5, with TRBD1 as a possible D gene (5 bases). CDR3 size: 15 residues. Per germline, CDR1 LNHNV and CDR2 YYDKDF (reference sequence). V lost 6 bases, J lost 3 bases, and 17 bases lay in between. The CDR3 is CATSTSWGLEETQYF. The CDR3 DNA is TGTGCCACCAGTACCTCCTGGGGCTTAGAAGAGACCCAGTACTTC.

The V gene is TRBV7-9, the J gene TRBJ2-7; no definite D call. V lost 5 bases and J 3 bases, leaving 8 bases between the germline ends. The germline V gene encodes CDR1 SEHNR and CDR2 FQNEAQ (reference sequence). This CDR3 has 12 amino acids. The chain's CDR3 is CASSESYYEQYF. In DNA form, the CDR3 reads TGTGCCAGCAGCGAATCATACTACGAGCAGTACTTC.

The chain employs TRBV5-4 and TRBJ2-7, with 16 bases matching TRBD2. With V trimmed by 3 bases and J by 6 bases, 6 bases remained unmatched. Germline CDR1 and CDR2: SGHNT and YYREEE (reference sequence). This CDR3 contains 16 residues. CDR3: CASSWGLAGGRGEQYF. CDR3 bases: TGTGCCAGCAGCTGGGGACTAGCGGGAGGGCGAGGCGAGCAGTACTTC.

The rearrangement uses TRBV5-6 and TRBJ1-4; 8 positions match TRBD1. CDR3 length equals 16 residues. Germline CDR1 and CDR2: SGHDT and YYEEEE. V lost 4 bases, J lost 3 bases, and 8 bases stayed unmatched. In DNA, the CDR3 is TGTGCCAGCAGCCTCGCAGGGGGCTCAGCTAATGAAAAACTGTTTTTT. This sequence encodes CASSLAGGSANEKLFF. The whole variable domain, filled in from reference TRBV5-6 and TRBJ1-4, reads DAGVTQSPTHLIKTRGQQVTLRCSPKSGHDTVSWYQQALGQGPQFIFQYYEEEERQRGNFPDRFSGHQFPNYSSELNVNALLLGDSALYLCASSLAGGSANEKLFFGSGTQLSVL.

The chain links TRBV6-1 to TRBJ2-3, with 8 nucleotides matching TRBD1. CDR1 and CDR2 (germline): MNHNS, SASEGT. CDR3 length: 18 residues. Trimming removed 2 bases from V and 5 bases from J; junction bases left unmatched: 15. The CDR3 here is CASSEWAGQGAIRDTQYF. The CDR3 nucleotides read TGTGCCAGCAGTGAATGGGCTGGGCAGGGGGCGATCAGAGATACGCAGTATTTT.

The chain links TRBV4-3 to TRBJ2-2; D is unclear. The CDR3 is 15 amino acids. CDR1 and CDR2 (germline): LGHNA, YSLEER. V lost 2 bases and J 6 bases, leaving 13 bases between the germline ends. CDR3 bases: TGCGCCAGCAGCCAAAAAAGAGACTTAGCCGGGGAGCTGTTTTTT. It codes for CASSQKRDLAGELFF.

The chain joins TRBV15 to TRBJ2-2; no clear D gene. The length of the CDR3 is 14 residues. V was pared by 4 bases and J by 1 base, with 7 bases between. Germline V CDR1 and CDR2: LNHNV, YYDKDF (reference sequence). The CDR3 reads CATSTSGNTGELFF. CDR3 DNA sequence: TGTGCCACCAGCACGTCCGGGAACACCGGGGAGCTGTTTTTT.

The chain links TRBV7-8 to TRBJ2-1, with TRBD1 matching 10 bases. The V gene end was trimmed by 3 bases and the J gene end by 0 bases; junction bases not matched to a gene: 11. In germline, CDR1 is SGHVS, CDR2 FQNEAQ. The CDR3 runs 19 residues. The CDR3 is CASSFGTGELRGSYNEQFF. CDR3 coding DNA: TGTGCCAGCAGCTTTGGGACAGGGGAACTCCGCGGCTCCTACAATGAGCAGTTCTTC.

The chain has TRBV29-1 and TRBJ2-1; 11 bases map to TRBD2. This CDR3 has 14 residues. V lost 6 bases, J lost 9 bases, and 10 bases stayed unmatched. From germline, CDR1 is SQVTM and CDR2 ANQGSEA. The CDR3 DNA is TGCAGCGTGACTAGCGGGGCAATATTGAGTGAGCAGTTCTTC. Translating it yields CSVTSGAILSEQFF.

The chain couples TRBV5-4 to TRBJ2-7, with D possibly being TRBD2 (6 bases). Trimming took off 2 bases at V and 0 bases at J, with 9 bases between the two ends. The CDR3 loop spans 14 amino acids. Germline V CDR1 and CDR2: SGHNT, YYREEE (reference sequence). The CDR3 protein is CASSFLGSSYEQYF. CDR3 DNA sequence: TGTGCCAGCAGCTTTCTCGGGAGCTCCTACGAGCAGTACTTC.

The chain links TRBV6-8 to TRBJ2-7, with TRBD2 identical over 10 bases. In germline, CDR1 is MNHGY, CDR2 SAAAGT. J was trimmed by 3 bases and V by 4 bases; bases with no gene match: 18. CDR3 length: 19 residues. The CDR3 coding sequence is TGTGCCAGCAGTTCCCGAGGGGCTAGCGGGAGTTGGGTGTACTACGAGCAGTACTTC. This codes for CASSSRGASGSWVYYEQYF.

This clone was observed once. The rearrangement joins TRBV6-6 to TRBJ2-7; 10 bases align to TRBD2. V trimming: 6 bases; J trimming: 0 bases; junction bases outside the gene matches: 2. This CDR3 is built from 14 residues. Germline loops: CDR1 MNHNY, CDR2 SVGAGI (reference sequence). This CDR3 reads CASSPSGSSYEQYF. DNA for the CDR3: TGTGCCAGCAGCCCTAGCGGGAGCTCCTACGAGCAGTACTTC.

V is TRBV6-6 and J is TRBJ1-5; TRBD1 might be the D (5 bases). In germline, CDR1 is MNHNY, CDR2 SVGAGI (reference sequence). The CDR3 length is 15 residues. Trimming shortened V by 2 bases and J by 3 bases, and 11 bases separated the two germline ends. The CDR3 DNA follows: TGTGCCAGCAGTTACGGGGGTGGGGCCAATCAGCCCCAGCATTTT. Translated, it gives CASSYGGGANQPQHF.

The CDR3 nucleotides read TGTGCCAGCAGCCCCATGAGAGATAGGGATGAGCAGTTCTTC. Its translation: CASSPMRDRDEQFF. V usage is TRBV7-9 and J usage is TRBJ2-1; D is undetermined. Trimming removed 5 bases at V and 8 bases at J, with 16 bases between. Per germline, CDR1 SEHNR and CDR2 FQNEAQ (reference sequence). This CDR3 comprises 14 residues.

This chain joins TRBV19 and TRBJ1-2; D remains unclear. CDR3 length: 13 residues. The V and J ends lost 6 bases and 1 base respectively, with 9 bases between them. Germline loops: CDR1 LNHDA, CDR2 SQIVND (reference sequence). The CDR3 region has the DNA TGTGCCAGTAGCGGCGGAAATAACTATGGCTACACCTTC. Translated, it gives CASSGGNNYGYTF.

This chain joins TRBV28 and TRBJ1-1; D is ambiguous. The germline V and J ends were trimmed by 5 bases and 14 bases, with 21 bases remaining between them. CDR1 and CDR2 (germline): MDHEN, SYDVKM. The CDR3 consists of 13 residues. The CDR3 region is CASSPYVVQELFF. DNA of the CDR3: TGTGCCAGCAGTCCCTACGTCGTCCAGGAGTTGTTCTTT. Together with reference TRBV28 and TRBJ1-1, the CDR3 gives the full variable domain: DVKVTQSSRYLVKRTGEKVFLECVQDMDHENMFWYRQDPGLGLRLIYFSYDVKMKEKGDIPEGYSVSREKKERFSLILESASTNQTSMYLCASSPYVVQELFFGQGTRLTVV.

The chain combines TRBV10-2 with TRBJ2-5; 7 bases align to TRBD1. CDR1 is WSHSY and CDR2 is SAAADI in the germline V gene. Losses at the gene ends were 4 bases for V and 5 bases for J; bases not matched to a gene: 4. The CDR3 has 13 residues. The CDR3 bases are TGCGCCAGCAGTGGACAGGGTCGCGAGACCCAGTACTTC. As protein: CASSGQGRETQYF.